The clone carrying this T cell receptor (beta chain) was counted many times. What it recognizes is unknown. From germline, CDR1 is DFQATT and CDR2 SNEGSKA (reference sequence). V was clipped by 3 bases and J by 8 bases; unmatched bases: 7. This CDR3 is 14 amino acids long. The data were obtained in a study of CD8 T cells in ankylosing spondylitis. Study results and limitations: The study identified a TCR beta motif of under ten highly homologous variants that appeared characteristic of ankylosing spondylitis blood.

Quantitative 5'-RACE with molecular barcodes produced the TCR beta libraries. TCRdb re-called the 5' RACE reads through MiXCR, storing one row per CDR3 protein. The table has tens of thousands of distinct CDR3 sequences, around 6.5% seen once. The TCR was taken from a male donor with ankylosing spondylitis. This chain links TRBV20-1 with TRBJ2-1; 10 nucleotides agree with TRBD2. Input material: synovial fluid, either unsorted or a sorted T cell fraction (not recorded which). The CDR3 DNA follows: TGCAGTGCTAGTCCGAGCGGGAGGGGGGATGAGCAGTTCTTC. The encoded protein is CSASPSGRGDEQFF.